Listed below are T cell receptor beta chains from one sample, sequenced in a study of blood T cell repertoires in COVID-19. The table came from immunoSEQ multiplex PCR; TCRdb's copy has only in-frame clones and leaves some out. The sample yields roughly 350,000 clones, more than 70% seen once. Input material: peripheral blood. Receptors were obtained from a woman in her 30s with COVID-19, enrolled during active disease. The CDR3 runs from the conserved cysteine through the conserved F or W. Fields, in order: V gene, J gene, D gene, CDR3 protein. The D gene is left open where the match is weak.

v_gene: TRBV28; j_gene: TRBJ2-7; d_gene: -; CDR3aa: CASSSDSRVEQYF
v_gene: TRBV11-3; j_gene: TRBJ2-7; d_gene: -; CDR3aa: CASSPDSNEQYF
v_gene: TRBV11-1; j_gene: TRBJ2-7; d_gene: TRBD2; CDR3aa: CASSPTSGEGGYEQYF
v_gene: TRBV9; j_gene: TRBJ2-7; d_gene: -; CDR3aa: CASSPEGLVSYEQYF
v_gene: TRBV7-3; j_gene: TRBJ1-1; d_gene: -; CDR3aa: CASSLLTGTEAFF
v_gene: TRBV6-5; j_gene: TRBJ1-2; d_gene: TRBD1; CDR3aa: CASCRDQGDGDGYTF
v_gene: TRBV19; j_gene: TRBJ2-5; d_gene: -; CDR3aa: CASSTAGETQYF
v_gene: TRBV10-3; j_gene: TRBJ2-1; d_gene: -; CDR3aa: CAITSGISSEQFF
v_gene: TRBV25-1; j_gene: TRBJ1-1; d_gene: TRBD1; CDR3aa: CASLGQLNTEAFF
v_gene: TRBV14; j_gene: TRBJ2-3; d_gene: -; CDR3aa: CASSQVGTSTDTQYF
v_gene: TRBV5-1; j_gene: TRBJ1-1; d_gene: -; CDR3aa: CASSFGEGRTEAFF
v_gene: TRBV19; j_gene: TRBJ2-3; d_gene: -; CDR3aa: CASSPRRGDTQYF
v_gene: TRBV4-1; j_gene: TRBJ1-2; d_gene: TRBD1; CDR3aa: CASSQSQGAGNGYTF
v_gene: TRBV4-3; j_gene: TRBJ2-1; d_gene: TRBD1; CDR3aa: CASSQETGGSYNEQFF
v_gene: TRBV18; j_gene: TRBJ2-3; d_gene: TRBD2; CDR3aa: CASSPTSASTDTQYF